The clone carrying this TCR beta chain has a count of ten or more. Its antigen is unknown. V dropped 5 bases and J dropped 2 bases, with 3 bases sitting between them. The CDR3 contains 11 residues. The time point is: longitudinal time-point 3. The data were obtained in a study of neurological immune-mediated disorders. Study results and limitations: The expanded clones of different subjects shared no CDR3 amino acid sequences (suggesting private repertoires in all groups). None of the features examined (clinical or MRI) was associated with the multiple sclerosis repertoire cluster. Patients with HTLV-1-associated myelopathy showed the most TCR clonal expansion. Those with multiple sclerosis showed the least, falling below healthy controls.

The authors obtained over 160 million TCR-beta sequences from 15-18 subjects per sequencing run. In TCRdb, the 5' RACE reads were re-called with MiXCR into one record per CDR3 protein. The profile shows about 84,000 distinct CDR3 sequences, 4.3% of them singletons. The sequence came from a woman aged 55-70 years with multiple sclerosis. Sequences were obtained from PBMCs. The genes are TRBV12-3 or TRBV12-4 and TRBJ1-2; D is unresolved. Written as DNA, the CDR3 is TGTGCCAGCAGTCCAAACTATGGCTACACCTTC. It codes for CASSPNYGYTF.